The 26 T cell receptor beta chains listed next were all sequenced from one sample in a study of shared clonotypes between healthy human individuals (dated by TCRdb to 2018 to 2020). CD8 naive samples were obtained by positive selection for CCR7 among CD45RO-negative cells, yielding a CD45RA+CCR7+ population from which TemRA cells were excluded. The library was prepared using the immunoSEQ multiplex PCR assay. TCRdb's version of the immuneACCESS table is confined to in-frame rearrangements and falls short of the full clone set. An unresolved V gene accounts for under half of the shortfall where checked; the remainder is of unknown origin. In all, the sample holds hundreds of thousands of clones, and 90% to 97% of those were seen once. The ten largest clonotypes hold roughly 0.1% of the sample. Sequencing used naive CD8+ T cells sorted from blood. Sample cell subset or site, as interpreted from the label and publication: CD45RA+CCR7+. The receptors were sampled from a woman under 40 in good health.

The rearrangement links TRBV14 to TRBJ1-5; 9 nucleotides line up with TRBD1. Germline values: CDR1 SGHDN, CDR2 FVKESK. CDR3 length: 13 amino acids. Losses at the gene ends were 3 bases for V and 6 bases for J; bases not matched to a gene: 0. The CDR3 sequence: CASSQDRGQPQHF. DNA of the CDR3: TGTGCCAGCAGCCAGGACAGGGGTCAGCCCCAGCATTTT. Based on the CDR3 plus reference TRBV14 and TRBJ1-5, the full variable domain is EAGVTQFPSHSVIEKGQTVTLRCDPISGHDNLYWYRRVMGKEIKFLLHFVKESKQDESGMPNNRFLAERTGGTYSTLKVQPAELEDSGVYFCASSQDRGQPQHFGDGTRLSIL.

This chain uses TRBV19 with TRBJ2-2; D unclear. Between the trimmed V and J ends, which lost 3 bases and 0 bases, there was a span of 8 bases. The germline CDR1 and CDR2 sequences are LNHDA and SQIVND (reference sequence). The CDR3 sequence is 15 residues long. In nucleotides, the CDR3 is TGTGCCAGTAGTATCTGGAGAACGAACACCGGGGAGCTGTTTTTT. Its protein product is CASSIWRTNTGELFF.

The V and J genes are TRBV14 and TRBJ2-1; D is possibly TRBD2 (6 bases). This CDR3 is 16 amino acids long. Trimming left V 1 base short and J 4 bases short, with 14 bases between. The germline gives CDR1 SGHDN, CDR2 FVKESK. DNA of the CDR3: TGTGCCAGCAGCCAAGTTGGGAGGACCGCATACAATGAGCAGTTCTTC. Amino acid sequence: CASSQVGRTAYNEQFF.

The chain couples TRBV7-8 to TRBJ2-7; 8 positions agree with TRBD1. Germline loops: CDR1 SGHVS, CDR2 FQNEAQ. This CDR3 is built from 16 residues. The J segment lost 1 base and the V segment lost 5 bases, leaving 10 bases of the junction unmatched. The CDR3 is CASSTRSGTGSYEQYF. As DNA, the CDR3 is TGTGCCAGCAGCACTAGATCTGGGACAGGATCCTACGAGCAGTACTTC.

J is TRBJ2-1 and V is TRBV9; 11 bases agree with TRBD2. Germline V gene data show CDR1 as SGDLS and CDR2 as YYNGEE. V shed 4 bases and J 8 bases; nucleotides not matched to a gene: 14. There are 17 residues in the CDR3. The CDR3: CASSFPLTSGINYEQFF. DNA for the CDR3: TGTGCCAGCAGCTTCCCCTTGACTAGCGGGATCAACTATGAGCAGTTCTTC.

V gene TRBV5-4 combines with J gene TRBJ2-2, with D unclear. Germline values: CDR1 SGHNT, CDR2 YYREEE (reference sequence). Deletions cut 7 bases from V and 3 bases from J, with 4 bases between. CDR3 length: 11 amino acids. The CDR3: CASGHTGELFF. The CDR3 DNA sequence: TGTGCCAGCGGCCACACCGGGGAGCTGTTTTTT.

J is TRBJ2-3 and V is TRBV30, with 7 bases aligning to TRBD1. J was trimmed by 0 bases and V by 5 bases; bases with no gene match: 8. Germline CDR1 reads GTSNPN; CDR2 reads SVGIG (reference sequence). CDR3 length: 15 amino acids. CDR3 region: CAWGTTGVSTDTQYF. CDR3 sequence (DNA): TGTGCCTGGGGAACCACAGGGGTTAGCACAGATACGCAGTATTTT.

This sequence joins TRBV4-1 and TRBJ1-1, with D maybe TRBD1 (6 bases). Trimming removed 2 bases from V and 3 bases from J, with 19 bases in between. This CDR3 is built from 17 residues. CDR1 and CDR2 from the germline V gene are MGHRA and YSYEKL. Here the CDR3 DNA reads TGCGCCAGCAGCCAATCAATTGGGGGCGGGTACGACACTGAAGCTTTCTTT. This gives the protein CASSQSIGGGYDTEAFF.

The chain joins TRBV6-1 to TRBJ2-5; 10 nucleotides line up with TRBD1. V was pared by 4 bases and J by 4 bases, with 6 bases of the junction left unmatched. This CDR3 is 15 amino acids long. Germline assignment: CDR1 MNHNS and CDR2 SASEGT. CDR3 region: CASSVTGGLGETQYF. CDR3 coding DNA: TGTGCCAGCAGTGTGACAGGGGGCTTGGGAGAGACCCAGTACTTC.

The gene calls are TRBV28 and TRBJ1-4; tentative D call: TRBD1 (5 bases). Germline CDR1 is MDHEN and CDR2 is SYDVKM. There are 14 residues in the CDR3. The V end lost 6 bases, the J end lost 5 bases, and 13 bases lay between the germline ends. CDR3: CASSLDRLNEKLFF. Written as DNA, the CDR3 is TGTGCCAGCAGCCTCGACAGATTGAATGAAAAACTGTTTTTT.

V gene TRBV7-9 combines with J gene TRBJ2-5; D gene unclear. The CDR3 consists of 13 residues. CDR1 is SEHNR and CDR2 is FQNEAQ in the germline V gene (reference sequence). V gave up 4 bases and J gave up 5 bases, with 11 bases separating them. CDR3: CASSYIGVETQYF. The CDR3 DNA follows: TGTGCCAGCAGCTACATTGGGGTGGAGACCCAGTACTTC. Complete variable domain (other parts from reference TRBV7-9 and TRBJ2-5): DTGVSQNPRHKITKRGQNVTFRCDPISEHNRLYWYRQTLGQGPEFLTYFQNEAQLEKSRLLSDRFSAERPKGSFSTLEIQRTEQGDSAMYLCASSYIGVETQYFGPGTRLLVL.

This chain uses TRBV5-1 with TRBJ2-5; 8 bases match TRBD1. This CDR3 is built from 15 residues. The V gene end was trimmed by 4 bases and the J gene end by 1 base; junction bases not matched to a gene: 6. Germline assignment: CDR1 SGHRS and CDR2 YFSETQ. The CDR3 sequence: CASSISGGGQETQYF. CDR3 coding DNA: TGCGCCAGCAGCATCTCAGGGGGCGGCCAAGAGACCCAGTACTTC.

The rearrangement joins TRBV25-1 to TRBJ1-1, with 9 bases lining up with TRBD1. The germline V gene has CDR1 MGHDK and CDR2 SYGVNS. The CDR3 is made up of 16 amino acids. Germline trimming cut 3 bases from V and 4 bases from J; bases unmatched to any gene: 9. The CDR3 DNA follows: TGTGCCAGCAGTGACCGGTTAGACAGGGGGGGCACTGAAGCTTTCTTT. Translating it yields CASSDRLDRGGTEAFF.

The CDR3 bases are TGTGCCAGCAGACAGACAGGGATCACTGAAGCTTTCTTT. The encoded protein is CASRQTGITEAFF. V usage is TRBV28 and J usage is TRBJ1-1, with 7 bases matching TRBD1. This CDR3 comprises 13 residues. The V gene end was trimmed by 6 bases and the J gene end by 4 bases; junction bases not matched to a gene: 5. CDR1 is MDHEN and CDR2 is SYDVKM in the germline V gene.

The chain has TRBV13 and TRBJ1-1, with a possible D match to TRBD1 (5 bases). The germline V and J ends were trimmed by 5 bases and 6 bases, with 19 bases remaining between them. Looked up from germline, CDR1 is PRHDT and CDR2 is FYEKMQ (reference sequence). There are 15 residues in the CDR3. CDR3 in amino acids: CASSAGGEGKSEAFF. The CDR3 DNA sequence: TGTGCCAGCAGCGCCGGCGGTGAGGGGAAATCTGAAGCTTTCTTT.

This clone was recorded only once. The rearrangement links TRBV19 to TRBJ2-7, with no clear D. The CDR3 runs 13 residues. The germline V and J ends were trimmed by 3 bases and 2 bases, with 8 bases remaining between them. Germline loops: CDR1 LNHDA, CDR2 SQIVND (reference sequence). CDR3 amino acids: CASSISLAYEQYF. The CDR3 bases are TGTGCCAGTAGTATCTCGCTAGCCTACGAGCAGTACTTC.

The chain has TRBV7-6 and TRBJ2-5; 7 positions match TRBD2. From germline, CDR1 is SGHVS and CDR2 FNYEAQ. V lost 3 bases to trimming and J lost 4 bases; unmatched junction nucleotides: 5. CDR3 length: 14 amino acids. CDR3 bases: TGTGCCAGCAGCTTCGATGCGGGAGTAGAGACCCAGTACTTC. Translating it yields CASSFDAGVETQYF.

This chain joins TRBV11-2 and TRBJ2-7, with TRBD1 matching 7 bases. This CDR3 is built from 12 residues. CDR1 SGHAT and CDR2 FQNNGV come from the germline V gene. V dropped 5 bases and J dropped 9; count of bases not matched to a gene: 7. The CDR3 sequence is CASSPRGLGQYF. In nucleotides, the CDR3 is TGTGCCAGCAGCCCTAGGGGGCTAGGGCAGTACTTC.

This chain joins TRBV27 and TRBJ2-1; either TRBD1 or TRBD2 may supply D (6 bases each). Germline loops: CDR1 MNHEY, CDR2 SMNVEV (reference sequence). V was pared by 2 bases and J by 3 bases, with 11 bases between. The CDR3 is 15 residues long. In DNA, the CDR3 is TGTGCCAGCAGTTTAAGGGGGACTTTCTACAATGAGCAGTTCTTC. Its protein product is CASSLRGTFYNEQFF.

J is TRBJ2-1 and V is TRBV7-2, with TRBD1 identical over 7 bases. The CDR3 loop spans 14 amino acids. Trimming removed 5 bases from V and 7 bases from J; junction bases left unmatched: 8. Germline CDR1 and CDR2: SGHTA and FQGNSA. The CDR3 bases are TGTGCCAGCAGCCCCAGGGACAGCTGGAATGAGCAGTTCTTC. Its protein is CASSPRDSWNEQFF.

This rearrangement joins TRBV11-3 to TRBJ2-3; possible D gene TRBD2, 6 bases. The CDR3 runs 17 residues. The V end was cut by 2 bases, the J end by 8 bases, with 23 bases between. Germline V CDR1 and CDR2: SGHNT, YENEEA. CDR3 amino acids: CASSLPPVSGSRTTQYF. The CDR3 nucleotides read TGTGCCAGCAGCTTACCCCCCGTTTCCGGGAGTCGAACTACGCAGTATTTT.

The rearrangement uses TRBV27 and TRBJ1-5; maybe TRBD1 (6 bases). The CDR3 spans 13 residues. V shed 6 bases and J shed 6 bases, with 12 bases lying between them. CDR1 MNHEY and CDR2 SMNVEV come from the germline V gene (reference sequence). This CDR3 is CASSLGGAQPQHF. CDR3 nucleotides: TGTGCCAGCAGCCTTGGGGGGGCTCAGCCCCAGCATTTT.

The chain links TRBV19 to TRBJ1-5; D might be TRBD1 (6 bases). The CDR3 spans 15 residues. Germline CDR1 LNHDA, CDR2 SQIVND (reference sequence). The ends were cut back, 9 bases at V and 0 bases at J, with 15 bases in the middle. As DNA, the CDR3 is TGTGCCAGCCGGTTGGCAGGGGCTAGCAATCAGCCCCAGCATTTT. This encodes CASRLAGASNQPQHF.

This chain links TRBV9 with TRBJ2-3; 9 nucleotides match TRBD2. CDR1 is SGDLS and CDR2 is YYNGEE in the germline V gene. The CDR3 contains 18 residues. Trimming cost V 0 bases and J 5 bases; bases outside gene matches: 13. The CDR3 DNA follows: TGTGCCAGCAGCGTAGAGAGTAGCGGGAGCTCGGAGGAAGATACGCAGTATTTT. Its protein product is CASSVESSGSSEEDTQYF.

The gene calls are TRBV18 and TRBJ1-1; 8 bases match TRBD1. J was trimmed by 7 bases and V by 3 bases; bases with no gene match: 10. This CDR3 has 15 amino acids. Germline CDR1 is KGHSH and CDR2 is LQKENI. The CDR3 spells CASSPPDRGGIEAFF. The CDR3 DNA is TGTGCCAGCTCACCGCCTGACAGGGGAGGGATTGAAGCTTTCTTT.

This chain joins TRBV7-9 and TRBJ2-5; D is unclear. V lost 3 bases and J lost 9, with 8 bases in between. The germline CDR1 and CDR2 sequences are SEHNR and FQNEAQ (reference sequence). The CDR3 totals 11 residues. DNA of the CDR3: TGTGCCAGCAGCTTGGGGATGTCCCAGTACTTC. Protein product: CASSLGMSQYF. The variable domain in full, completed from reference TRBV7-9 and TRBJ2-5, reads DTGVSQNPRHKITKRGQNVTFRCDPISEHNRLYWYRQTLGQGPEFLTYFQNEAQLEKSRLLSDRFSAERPKGSFSTLEIQRTEQGDSAMYLCASSLGMSQYFGPGTRLLVL.